This paragraph reports one TCR beta chain. Its antigen is as yet unknown. The use of a sample-barcoded 5' primer and a J-beta primer mix characterized a second PCR of 7 to 11 cycles. TCRdb reanalysed the 5' RACE reads using MiXCR and keeps one entry per CDR3 protein. The sample shows 1.5 million to 1.9 million distinct CDR3 sequences, roughly two fifths of them seen only once. These data originate in a study of blood T cells in healthy people across ages. General study points: A roughly linear fall in TCR beta diversity per million T cells was seen with increasing age. Investigators treated diversity estimates from one million T cells as underestimates.

The CDR3 is 15 amino acids. Germline assignment: CDR1 PRHDT and CDR2 FYEKMQ (reference sequence). Trimming took off 2 bases at V and 1 base at J, with 11 bases between the two ends. The source material was blood. The genes are TRBV13 and TRBJ1-1; a weak D match, TRBD1 (5 bases). The clonotype originates from a woman aged 18-29 years in good health. CDR3 nucleotide sequence: TGTGCCAGCAGCTTAAGAGGGGCCCCGAACACTGAAGCTTTCTTT. It codes for CASSLRGAPNTEAFF. Full variable domain (rest looked up from reference TRBV13 and TRBJ1-1): AAGVIQSPRHLIKEKRETATLKCYPIPRHDTVYWYQQGPGQDPQFLISFYEKMQSDKGSIPDRFSAQQFSDYHSELNMSSLELGDSALYFCASSLRGAPNTEAFFGQGTRLTVV.